This TCR beta chain was sequenced for a study of control samples from healthy donors and cancer patients (dated by TCRdb to the early 2020s). Concerning this clone: The clone's antigen remains unknown. Base quality data are lacking; no much larger clone is found one base away.

The trim is 4 bases for V and 7 bases for J, with a gap of 7 bases between the germline ends. The germline V gene (reference sequence) supplies CDR1 SEHNR and CDR2 FQNEAQ. The CDR3 spans 11 residues, from the cysteine through the phenylalanine. Of all the DNA, just the CDR3 is kept, 33 bases in frame from base 1. Preparation of the library involved the immunoSEQ multiplex PCR assay. In TCRdb, the immuneACCESS table is reduced to in-frame sequences with V and J assigned. These tables do not hold every clone; where another copy was compared, an unresolved V gene accounts for under half, and the others remain unexplained. In all, the sample holds some 150,000 clones, and about 94% of those were seen once. Approximately 2.5% of the sample is held by the ten biggest clonotypes.

Here the chain combines TRBV7-9 and TRBJ1-1, with no reliable assignment of the D segment. The source is a middle-aged man in good health. The sequencing sample was made of blood. The sequenced DNA: TGTGCCAGCAGCTCCCTTGTTGAAGCTTTCTTT. This encodes CASSSLVEAFF.